This TCR beta chain was obtained from a study of blood T cell repertoires in COVID-19. The germline CDR1 and CDR2 sequences are SSHAT and FNYEAQ (reference sequence). This CDR3 region has 15 residues. Individuals drawn from 24 US areas were roughly 18 to 89 years old. Repertoires were generated with immunoSEQ multiplex PCR, while TCRdb's copy carries only in-frame clones and drops some. Of approximately 270,000 clones in the sample, 70% to 90% were seen once. In the case of this clone: Sequence at one end of the junction differs from germline and may be a read error.

The sequence was collected from a woman aged 50 to 60 who had recovered from COVID-19. The genes are TRBV7-7 and TRBJ2-5; 12 positions match TRBD2. Material for sequencing was PBMCs or T cells enriched from blood (not recorded which). CDR3 nucleotide sequence: TGTGCTAGCAGCTTGCTAGCGGGAGGGTTAGAGACCCAGTACTTC. Protein: CASSLLAGGLETQYF.